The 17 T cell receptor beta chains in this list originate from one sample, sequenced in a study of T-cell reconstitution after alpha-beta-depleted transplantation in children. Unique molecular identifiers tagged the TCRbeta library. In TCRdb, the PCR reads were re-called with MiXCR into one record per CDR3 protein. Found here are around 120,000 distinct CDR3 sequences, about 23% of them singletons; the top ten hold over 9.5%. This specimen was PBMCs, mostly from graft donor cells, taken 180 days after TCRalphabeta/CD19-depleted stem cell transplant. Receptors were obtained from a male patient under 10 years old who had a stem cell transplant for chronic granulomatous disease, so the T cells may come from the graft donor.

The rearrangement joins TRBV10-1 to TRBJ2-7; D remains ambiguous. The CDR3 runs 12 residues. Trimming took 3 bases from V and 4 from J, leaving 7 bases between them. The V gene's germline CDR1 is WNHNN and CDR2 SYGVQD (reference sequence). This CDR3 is CASSDLWYEQYF. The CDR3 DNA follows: TGCGCCAGCAGTGACTTATGGTACGAGCAGTACTTC.

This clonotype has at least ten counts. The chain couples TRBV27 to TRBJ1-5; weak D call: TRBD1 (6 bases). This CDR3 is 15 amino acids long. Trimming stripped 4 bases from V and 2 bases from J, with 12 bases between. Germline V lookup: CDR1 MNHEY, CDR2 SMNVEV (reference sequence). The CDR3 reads CASSSGQMGNQPQHF. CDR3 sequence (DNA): TGTGCCAGCAGTTCGGGACAAATGGGCAATCAGCCCCAGCATTTT.

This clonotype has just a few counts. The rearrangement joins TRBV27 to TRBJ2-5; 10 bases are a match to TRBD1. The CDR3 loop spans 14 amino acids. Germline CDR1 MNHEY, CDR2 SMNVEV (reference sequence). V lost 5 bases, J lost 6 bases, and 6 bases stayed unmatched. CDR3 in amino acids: CASSLAGQGKTQYF. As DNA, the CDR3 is TGTGCCAGCAGTCTGGCGGGACAGGGGAAGACCCAGTACTTC.

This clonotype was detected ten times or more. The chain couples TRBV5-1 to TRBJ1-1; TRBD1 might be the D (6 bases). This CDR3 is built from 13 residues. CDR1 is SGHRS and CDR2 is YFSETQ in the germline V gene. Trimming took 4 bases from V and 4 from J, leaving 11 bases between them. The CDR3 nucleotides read TGCGCCAGCAGCAGCACAGGGATCACTGAAGCTTTCTTT. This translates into CASSSTGITEAFF.

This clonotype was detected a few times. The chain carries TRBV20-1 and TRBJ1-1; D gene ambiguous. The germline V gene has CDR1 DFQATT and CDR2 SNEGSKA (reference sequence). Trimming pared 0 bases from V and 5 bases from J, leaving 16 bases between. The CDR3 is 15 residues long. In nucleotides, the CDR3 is TGCAGTGCTAGAGATACGGCAGGTCGAATGACTGAAGCTTTCTTT. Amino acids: CSARDTAGRMTEAFF.

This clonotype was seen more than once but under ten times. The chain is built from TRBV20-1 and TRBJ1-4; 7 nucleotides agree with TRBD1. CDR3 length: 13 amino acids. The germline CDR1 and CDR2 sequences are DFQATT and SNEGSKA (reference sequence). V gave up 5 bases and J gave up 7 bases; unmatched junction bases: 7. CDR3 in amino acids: CSAARGLGEKLFF. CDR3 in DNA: TGCAGTGCTGCTAGGGGGCTGGGTGAAAAACTGTTTTTT.

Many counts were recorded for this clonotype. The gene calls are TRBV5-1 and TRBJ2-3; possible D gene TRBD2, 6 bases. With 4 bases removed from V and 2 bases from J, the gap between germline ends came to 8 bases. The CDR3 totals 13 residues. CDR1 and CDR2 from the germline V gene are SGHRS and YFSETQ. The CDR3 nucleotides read TGCGCCAGCAGCCGGGACTTCACAGATACGCAGTATTTT. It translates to CASSRDFTDTQYF.

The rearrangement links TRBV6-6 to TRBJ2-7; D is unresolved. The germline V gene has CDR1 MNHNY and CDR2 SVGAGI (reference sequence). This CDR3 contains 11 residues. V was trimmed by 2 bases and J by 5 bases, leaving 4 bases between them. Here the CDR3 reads CASSYRDEQYF. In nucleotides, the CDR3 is TGTGCCAGCAGTTACAGAGACGAGCAGTACTTC.

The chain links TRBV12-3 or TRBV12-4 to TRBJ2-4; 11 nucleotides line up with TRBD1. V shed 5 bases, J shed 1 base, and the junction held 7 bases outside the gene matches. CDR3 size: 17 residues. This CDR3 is CASSPRTGGWAKNIQYF. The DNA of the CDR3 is TGTGCCAGCAGTCCCCGGACAGGGGGCTGGGCCAAAAACATTCAGTACTTC.

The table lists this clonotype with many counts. CDR3 loop: CSAATRGPNTEAFF. The CDR3 DNA reads as TGCAGCGCGGCTACTAGGGGGCCGAACACTGAAGCTTTCTTT. The chain uses TRBV29-1 and TRBJ1-1, with 7 bases lining up with TRBD1. Germline V gene data show CDR1 as SQVTM and CDR2 as ANQGSEA. The CDR3 is made up of 14 amino acids. J gave up 1 base and V 7 bases, and 9 bases lay outside the gene matches.

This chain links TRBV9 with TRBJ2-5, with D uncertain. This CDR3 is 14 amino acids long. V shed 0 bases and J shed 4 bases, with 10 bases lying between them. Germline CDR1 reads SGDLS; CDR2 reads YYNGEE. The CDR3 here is CASSVDLVIETQYF. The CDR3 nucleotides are TGTGCCAGCAGCGTAGATCTAGTAATAGAGACCCAGTACTTC.

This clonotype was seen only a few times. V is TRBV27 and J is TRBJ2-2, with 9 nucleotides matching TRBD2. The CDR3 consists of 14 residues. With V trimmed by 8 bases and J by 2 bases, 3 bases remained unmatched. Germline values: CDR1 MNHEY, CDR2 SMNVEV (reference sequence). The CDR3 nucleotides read TGTGCCAGCGGACTAGCGACAAACACCGGGGAGCTGTTTTTT. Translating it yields CASGLATNTGELFF.

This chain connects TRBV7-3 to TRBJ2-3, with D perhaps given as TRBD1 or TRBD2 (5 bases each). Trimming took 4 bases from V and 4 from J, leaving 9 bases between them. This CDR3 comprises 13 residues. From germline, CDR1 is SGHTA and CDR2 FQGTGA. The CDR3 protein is CASSSRGADTQYF. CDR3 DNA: TGTGCCAGCAGCTCCCGAGGGGCAGATACGCAGTATTTT. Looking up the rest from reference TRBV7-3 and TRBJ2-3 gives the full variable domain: GAGVSQTPSNKVTEKGKYVELRCDPISGHTALYWYRQSLGQGPEFLIYFQGTGAADDSGLPNDRFFAVRPEGSVSTLKIQRTERGDSAVYLCASSSRGADTQYFGPGTRLTVL.

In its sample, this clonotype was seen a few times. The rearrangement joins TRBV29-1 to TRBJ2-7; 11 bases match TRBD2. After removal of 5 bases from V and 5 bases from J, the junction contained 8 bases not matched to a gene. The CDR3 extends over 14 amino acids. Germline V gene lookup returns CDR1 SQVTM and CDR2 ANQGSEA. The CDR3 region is CSVSPGLAVHEQYF. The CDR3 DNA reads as TGCAGCGTTTCACCGGGACTAGCGGTCCACGAGCAGTACTTC.

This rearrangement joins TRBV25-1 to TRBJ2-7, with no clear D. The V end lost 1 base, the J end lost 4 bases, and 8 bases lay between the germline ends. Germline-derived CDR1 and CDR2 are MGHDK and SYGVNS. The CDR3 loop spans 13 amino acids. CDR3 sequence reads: CASSESVFYEQYF. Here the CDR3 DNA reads TGTGCCAGCAGTGAATCAGTTTTTTACGAGCAGTACTTC.

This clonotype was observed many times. The CDR3 DNA reads as TGCGCCAGCAGCCCCAGGATGGAAGGGAATTCACCCCTCCACTTT. Translation: CASSPRMEGNSPLHF. The chain recombines TRBV5-1 with TRBJ1-6, with D unclear. The germline V gene encodes CDR1 SGHRS and CDR2 YFSETQ. V was shortened by 4 bases and J by 7 bases, with 15 bases between the two germline ends. CDR3 size: 15 residues. Full variable domain (outside the CDR3, taken from reference TRBV5-1 and TRBJ1-6): KAGVTQTPRYLIKTRGQQVTLSCSPISGHRSVSWYQQTPGQGLQFLFEYFSETQRNKGNFPGRFSGRQFSNSRSEMNVSTLELGDSALYLCASSPRMEGNSPLHFGNGTRLTVT.

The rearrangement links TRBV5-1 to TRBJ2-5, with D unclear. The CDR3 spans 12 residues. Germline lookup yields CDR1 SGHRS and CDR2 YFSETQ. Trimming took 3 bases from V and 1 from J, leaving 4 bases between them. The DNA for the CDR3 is TGCGCCAGCAGCTCGGGCCAAGAGACCCAGTACTTC. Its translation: CASSSGQETQYF. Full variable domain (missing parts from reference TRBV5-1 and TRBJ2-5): KAGVTQTPRYLIKTRGQQVTLSCSPISGHRSVSWYQQTPGQGLQFLFEYFSETQRNKGNFPGRFSGRQFSNSRSEMNVSTLELGDSALYLCASSSGQETQYFGPGTRLLVL.